This entry features one T cell receptor beta chain sequence. The sample belongs to a study of cytomegalovirus exposure and HLA in healthy donors. The V and J ends lost 4 bases and 1 base respectively, with 7 bases between them. The germline V gene has CDR1 SGHTA and CDR2 FQGTGA. The length of the CDR3 is 13 residues. PCR involved 60 Vbeta and 13 Jbeta primers. Libraries were prepared by immunoSEQ multiplex PCR; TCRdb keeps only in-frame clonotypes and omits some of them. The table includes some 160,000 clones, about 85% detected once. The sample was PBMCs. The V and J genes are TRBV7-3 and TRBJ1-1; the D gene is possibly TRBD1 (6 bases). The TCR comes from a boy younger than 10 in good health and CMV-seronegative. In nucleotides, the CDR3 is TGTGCCAGCAGCTCGGACAGGAACACTGAAGCTTTCTTT. It codes for CASSSDRNTEAFF.